Listed below are T cell receptor beta chains from one sample, sequenced in a study of Ad26.COV2.S vaccination and SARS-CoV-2 variants. The method was immunoSEQ multiplex PCR; TCRdb's version includes in-frame clones alone and lacks a portion of them. The table lists around 240,000 clones, roughly 90% of them singletons, with approximately 12% in the top ten. This specimen consisted of peripheral blood, obtained in a trial of Ad26.COV2.S vaccine versus placebo. All receptors derive from a person aged 18-60 years who received the Ad26.COV2.S COVID-19 vaccine or a placebo. The CDR3 runs from the conserved cysteine through the conserved F or W. The order of the fields is V gene, clone size, D gene, J gene, CDR3 protein, CDR3 DNA. D genes are given only for firm matches. Not every row has a clone size; where given, it reads once, few, many or a size class.

>TRBV11-2|once|-|TRBJ2-7
CASSLASGIGNYEQYF
TGTGCCAGCAGCTTAGCGAGTGGGATAGGAAACTACGAGCAGTACTTC
>TRBV13|-|TRBD1|TRBJ2-5
CASSPGGITHF
TGTGCCAGCAGCCCAGGGGGCATCACCCACTTC
>TRBV21-1|-|-|TRBJ2-5
CASSTQREKETQYF
TGTGCCAGCAGCACCCAGCGGGAGAAAGAGACCCAGTACTTC
>TRBV18|-|TRBD1|TRBJ1-2
CASSSLNRGQGYGYTF
TGTGCCAGCTCGTCGTTAAACAGGGGGCAGGGCTATGGCTACACCTTC
>TRBV5-1|-|TRBD1|TRBJ1-2
CASSIDRGGYTF
TGCGCCAGCAGCATTGACAGGGGCGGCTACACCTTC
>TRBV7-2|-|TRBD2|TRBJ2-3
CASTFPTSTSTDTQYF
TGTGCCAGCACCTTCCCGACTAGCACTAGCACAGATACGCAGTATTTT
>TRBV6-6|many|TRBD2|TRBJ2-1
CASSYSESGGALLEFF
TGTGCCAGCAGTTACTCGGAAAGCGGGGGGGCCCTTCTCGAGTTCTTC
>TRBV19|-|TRBD1|TRBJ1-5
CASNRGGRGRSNQPQHF
TGTGCCAGTAATAGGGGTGGGAGGGGGCGTAGCAATCAGCCCCAGCATTTT
>TRBV28|once|TRBD1|TRBJ1-5
CASSPTLGQGNNQPQHF
TGTGCCAGCAGCCCTACCCTCGGACAGGGGAACAATCAGCCCCAGCATTTT
>TRBV3-1/TRBV3-2|-|-|TRBJ2-5
CASSQDLKRETQYF
TGTGCCAGCAGCCAAGATCTCAAGAGAGAGACCCAGTACTTC
>TRBV19|many|-|TRBJ1-2
CASSIFDSNYGYTF
TGTGCCAGTAGTATATTTGACAGCAACTATGGCTACACCTTC
>TRBV29-1|-|-|TRBJ2-1
CSVAGYNEQFF
TGCAGCGTTGCCGGATACAATGAGCAGTTCTTC
>TRBV11-3|-|-|TRBJ2-2
CASSQSVVTGELFF
TGTGCCAGCAGCCAATCAGTAGTCACCGGGGAGCTGTTTTTT
>TRBV24-1|-|TRBD1|TRBJ2-7
CATSVGQGASEQYF
TGTGCCACCAGTGTTGGACAGGGGGCTAGTGAGCAGTACTTC
>TRBV7-2|-|TRBD2|TRBJ2-3
CASSLILASTDTQYF
TGTGCCAGCAGCTTAATACTAGCGAGCACAGATACGCAGTATTTT
>TRBV30|-|-|TRBJ1-2
CAWGPLGGYTF
TGTGCCTGGGGCCCTCTTGGGGGCTACACCTTC
>TRBV7-9|-|-|TRBJ2-5
CASSLSQARQETQYF
TGTGCCAGCAGCTTATCCCAGGCTAGACAAGAGACCCAGTACTTC
>TRBV19|few|-|TRBJ1-1
CASSIRGWTEAFF
TGTGCCAGTAGTATTAGGGGTTGGACTGAAGCTTTCTTT
>TRBV19|-|TRBD1|TRBJ1-2
CASSIGGTGNYGYTF
TGTGCCAGTAGTATAGGCGGGACAGGGAACTATGGCTACACCTTC
>TRBV2|-|-|TRBJ1-1
CASNLKAGAKEAFF
TGTGCCAGCAACCTTAAGGCGGGAGCAAAAGAAGCTTTCTTT
>TRBV6-2/TRBV6-3|-|-|TRBJ1-5
CASSYFPPVSNQPQHF
TGTGCCAGCAGTTACTTTCCACCAGTCAGCAATCAGCCCCAGCATTTT
>TRBV5-1|-|-|TRBJ2-7
CASSLDGLRGEQYF
TGCGCCAGCAGCTTGGATGGACTAAGAGGCGAGCAGTACTTC
>TRBV5-6|once|TRBD1|TRBJ2-7
CASRLDRGPWYEQYF
TGTGCCAGCAGACTAGACAGGGGGCCCTGGTACGAGCAGTACTTC
>TRBV25-1|-|-|TRBJ1-6
CASCDSNSYNSPLHF
TGTGCCAGCTGCGACTCGAACTCCTATAATTCACCCCTCCACTTT
>TRBV5-4|-|-|TRBJ1-2
CASSLAEAVYGYTF
TGTGCCAGCAGCTTGGCCGAGGCAGTCTATGGCTACACCTTC
>TRBV12-3/TRBV12-4|-|TRBD1|TRBJ1-1
CASSFRGVTEAFF
TGTGCCAGCAGCTTCAGGGGGGTCACTGAAGCTTTCTTT
>TRBV10-3|-|-|TRBJ2-5
CAISESAGTGETQYF
TGTGCCATCAGTGAGTCGGCGGGGACGGGGGAGACCCAGTACTTC
>TRBV19|-|TRBD2|TRBJ2-7
CASSIGSGAGEQYF
TGTGCCAGTAGTATAGGTAGCGGAGCGGGGGAGCAGTACTTC
>TRBV4-1|-|TRBD2|TRBJ2-1
CASSQDFVGTSGINEQFF
TGCGCCAGCAGCCAAGATTTCGTCGGGACTAGCGGGATTAATGAGCAGTTCTTC
>TRBV4-3|-|-|TRBJ2-5
CASSRYFRDGEETQYF
TGCGCCAGCAGCCGCTATTTCCGAGACGGGGAAGAGACCCAGTACTTC
>TRBV4-3|-|-|TRBJ1-3
CASSQDAGATGNTIYF
TGCGCCAGCAGCCAAGATGCGGGAGCGACTGGAAACACCATATATTTT
>TRBV4-3|-|TRBD1|TRBJ2-7
CASSQDRGKDEQYF
TGCGCCAGCAGCCAGGACAGGGGGAAGGACGAGCAGTACTTC
>TRBV12-3/TRBV12-4|-|-|TRBJ2-2
CASSSRTGELFF
TGTGCCAGCAGTTCCCGGACCGGGGAGCTGTTTTTT
>TRBV7-9|-|-|TRBJ2-3
CASSILADTQYF
TGTGCCAGCAGTATTCTCGCAGATACGCAGTATTTT
>TRBV28|-|-|TRBJ1-6
CASSADVLHF
TGTGCCAGCAGCGCAGACGTCCTCCACTTT
>TRBV9|-|-|TRBJ1-3
CASSGGVLGNTIYF
TGTGCCAGCAGCGGGGGGGTTTTGGGAAACACCATATATTTT
>TRBV5-1|-|TRBD2|TRBJ2-1
CASSLISGSNNEQFF
TGCGCCAGCAGCTTGATCAGCGGGAGTAACAATGAGCAGTTCTTC
>TRBV5-4|-|-|TRBJ2-2
CASSGKGRGQATNTGELFF
TGTGCCAGCAGCGGGAAGGGGAGGGGACAGGCTACGAACACCGGGGAGCTGTTTTTT
>TRBV7-2|-|TRBD1|TRBJ1-6
CASSLRTGVNSPLHF
TGTGCCAGCAGCCTCAGGACAGGGGTTAATTCACCCCTCCACTTT
>TRBV27|-|TRBD2|TRBJ2-1
CASRGRASYNEQFF
TGTGCCAGCAGGGGGAGGGCGTCCTACAATGAGCAGTTCTTC
>TRBV19|once|TRBD1|TRBJ2-7
CAVGTGRSYEQYF
TGTGCCGTGGGGACAGGGAGGTCCTACGAGCAGTACTTC
>TRBV5-4|-|-|TRBJ2-7
CASSSKTAPSYEQYF
TGTGCCAGCAGCTCCAAGACTGCTCCCTCCTACGAGCAGTACTTC
>TRBV20-1|many|TRBD2|TRBJ2-1
CSASLRAGTSQDEQFF
TGCAGTGCTAGTCTCAGGGCCGGGACTAGCCAGGATGAGCAGTTCTTC
>TRBV28|-|-|TRBJ2-1
CASSLKWRAKEQFF
TGTGCCAGCAGTTTAAAGTGGCGAGCGAAAGAGCAGTTCTTC
>TRBV18|-|-|TRBJ2-3
CASSGNLAGTDTQYF
TGTGCCAGCTCAGGCAACTTAGCGGGCACAGATACGCAGTATTTT
>TRBV10-2|-|-|TRBJ2-7
CASREGFYEQYF
TGCGCCAGCAGAGAGGGTTTCTACGAGCAGTACTTC
>TRBV11-2|-|-|TRBJ2-5
CASSPGVVGETQYF
TGTGCCAGCAGCCCAGGGGTAGTCGGGGAGACCCAGTACTTC
>TRBV5-1|-|TRBD2|TRBJ2-3
CASRGALAGATSTDTQYF
TGCGCCAGCAGAGGGGCTCTAGCGGGGGCCACAAGCACAGATACGCAGTATTTT
>TRBV9|-|TRBD2|TRBJ2-5
CASSPHPGGETQYF
TGTGCCAGCAGCCCCCATCCGGGGGGAGAGACCCAGTACTTC
>TRBV19|-|-|TRBJ2-2
CASSIDRYTGELFF
TGTGCCAGTAGTATAGATCGGTACACCGGGGAGCTGTTTTTT
>TRBV19|once|-|TRBJ2-1
CASSPGTSKVFNEQFF
TGTGCCAGTAGTCCAGGCACTAGCAAAGTATTCAATGAGCAGTTCTTC
>TRBV19|-|-|TRBJ2-2
CASSNQGYTGELFF
TGTGCCAGTAGTAATCAGGGATATACCGGGGAGCTGTTTTTT
>TRBV5-4|-|-|TRBJ1-2
CASSLESQRFYGYTF
TGTGCCAGCAGCTTGGAGTCCCAGAGATTCTATGGCTACACCTTC
>TRBV10-3|-|-|TRBJ1-2
CAINPTGPNYGYTF
TGTGCCATCAATCCGACAGGCCCTAACTATGGCTACACCTTC
>TRBV19|-|TRBD2|TRBJ2-1
CASSYKAGGREQFF
TGTGCCAGTAGTTATAAGGCGGGAGGGCGGGAGCAGTTCTTC
>TRBV13|few|TRBD2|TRBJ2-7
CASSTSGEGAYEQYF
TGTGCCAGCAGCACTTCGGGGGAGGGCGCCTACGAGCAGTACTTC
>TRBV6-9|-|TRBD2|TRBJ2-7
CASSRARGLAGGAYEQYF
TGTGCCAGCAGTCGCGCCCGGGGACTAGCGGGGGGGGCCTACGAGCAGTACTTC
>TRBV7-2|-|TRBD1|TRBJ1-2
CASSLSTGTEVGYTF
TGTGCCAGCAGCTTATCTACCGGGACAGAAGTTGGCTACACCTTC